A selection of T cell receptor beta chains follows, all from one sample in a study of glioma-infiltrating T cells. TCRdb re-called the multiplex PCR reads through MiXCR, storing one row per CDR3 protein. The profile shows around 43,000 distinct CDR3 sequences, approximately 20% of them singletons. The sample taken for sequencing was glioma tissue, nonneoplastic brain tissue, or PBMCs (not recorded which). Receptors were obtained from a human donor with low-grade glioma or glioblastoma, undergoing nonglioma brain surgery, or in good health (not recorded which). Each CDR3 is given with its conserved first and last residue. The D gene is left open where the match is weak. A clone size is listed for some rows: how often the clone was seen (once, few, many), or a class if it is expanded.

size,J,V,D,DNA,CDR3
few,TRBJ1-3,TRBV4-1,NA,TGCGCCAGCAGCCAAGATAAGACGGCGATCTCTGGAAACACCATATATTTT,CASSQDKTAISGNTIYF
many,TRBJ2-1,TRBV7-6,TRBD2,TGTGCCAGCAGCCCTAGCGGGGGAAACGAGCAGTTCTTC,CASSPSGGNEQFF
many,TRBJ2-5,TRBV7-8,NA,TGTGCCAGCAGCTTAGAATACGGGACTTCCGTAGGGACCCAGTACTTC,CASSLEYGTSVGTQYF
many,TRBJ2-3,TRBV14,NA,TGTGCCAGCAGCCAAGACCCCGGGGAGACGCAGTATTTT,CASSQDPGETQYF
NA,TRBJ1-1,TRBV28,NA,TGTGCCCGCAGTTCTTTAGTGGGGGGCACTGAAGCTTTCTTT,CARSSLVGGTEAFF
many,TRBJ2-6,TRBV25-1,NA,TGTGCCAGCAGTGATCGTACCGAACCCCTGACTTTC,CASSDRTEPLTF
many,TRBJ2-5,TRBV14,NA,TGTGCCAGCAGCCAAGGGGGTTGGACCCAGTACTTC,CASSQGGWTQYF
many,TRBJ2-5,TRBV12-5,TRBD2,TGTGCTAGTGGTCCCGGACTAGCGGGAGCTGGAGAGACCCAGTACTTC,CASGPGLAGAGETQYF
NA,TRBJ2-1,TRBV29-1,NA,TGCAGCGTTCGACAGGGAGGCAATGAGCATTTCTTC,CSVRQGGNEHFF
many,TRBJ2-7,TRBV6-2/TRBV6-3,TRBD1,TGTGCCAGCAGACCGACAGGGAGCTCCTACGAGCAGTACTTC,CASRPTGSSYEQYF
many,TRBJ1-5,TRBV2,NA,TGTGCCAGCAGTGATTTGCTGGAGCAGGATAGTGTTTGGGTTCAGCCCCAGCATTTT,CASSDLLEQDSVWVQPQHF
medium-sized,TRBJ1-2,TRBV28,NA,TGTGCCAGCAGTTTACGCGTATTTTTGGCCAACTATGGCTACACCTTC,CASSLRVFLANYGYTF
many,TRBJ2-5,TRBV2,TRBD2,TGTGCCAGCAGTGAAGTACTAGCGGGATGGGAGACCCAGTACTTC,CASSEVLAGWETQYF
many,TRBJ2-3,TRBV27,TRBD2,TGTGCCAGCAGTTTTAGCGGGGGAACAGATACGCAGTATTTT,CASSFSGGTDTQYF
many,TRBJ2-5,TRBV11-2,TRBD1,TGTGCCAGCAGCTTAGTTTTCGACAGGGGGATCCGAGAGACCCAGTACTTC,CASSLVFDRGIRETQYF
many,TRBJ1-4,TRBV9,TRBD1,TGTGCCAGCAGCGTATACAGGGGGTCTGGAAAACTGTTTTTT,CASSVYRGSGKLFF
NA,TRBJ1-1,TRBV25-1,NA,TGTGCCAGCAGTACAGGGAGTGTGACTGAAGCTTTCTTT,CASSTGSVTEAFF
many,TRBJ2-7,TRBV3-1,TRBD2,TGTGCCAGCAGTAGGCGGGGGGTCTTCTACGAGCAGTACTTC,CASSRRGVFYEQYF
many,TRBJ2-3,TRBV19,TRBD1,TGTGCCAGTAGTCCGACAGGGTTAACGCAGTATTTT,CASSPTGLTQYF
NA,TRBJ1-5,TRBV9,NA,TGTGCCAGCAGCGTAGTACCCAATCAGCCCCAGCATTTT,CASSVVPNQPQHF
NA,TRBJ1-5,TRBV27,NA,TGTGCCAGCAGTTCCCAAGACGGGCAGCCCCAGCATTTT,CASSSQDGQPQHF
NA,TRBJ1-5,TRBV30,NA,TGTGCCTGGAATAAGGGTCGGGATCAGCCCCAGCATTTT,CAWNKGRDQPQHF
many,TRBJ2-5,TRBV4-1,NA,TGCGCCAGCAGCCAGATGATGCAGACCCAGTACTTC,CASSQMMQTQYF
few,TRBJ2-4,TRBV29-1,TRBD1,TGCAGCGTGGGGACAGGGGAAAACATTCAGTACTTC,CSVGTGENIQYF
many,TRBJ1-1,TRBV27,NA,TGTGCCAGCAGTCTCTTGGCGTACACTGAAGCTTTCTTT,CASSLLAYTEAFF
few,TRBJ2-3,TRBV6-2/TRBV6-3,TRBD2,TGTGCCAGCAGTTACTCCCAGCGGGGGGGCCCGGATACGCAGTATTTT,CASSYSQRGGPDTQYF
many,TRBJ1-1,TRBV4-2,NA,TGTGCCAGCAGCTACGCCGACGCTGAAGCTTTCTTT,CASSYADAEAFF
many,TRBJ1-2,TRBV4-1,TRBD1,TGCGCCAGCAGACAGTACAGGGGTGATAAATTGGACTATGGCTACACCTTC,CASRQYRGDKLDYGYTF
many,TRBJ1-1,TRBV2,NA,TGTGCCAGCAGTGGATCCCTGAACACTGAAGCTTTCTTT,CASSGSLNTEAFF
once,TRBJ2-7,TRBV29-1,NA,TGCAGCGGGGTCGGGGATGGATACGAGCAGTACTTC,CSGVGDGYEQYF
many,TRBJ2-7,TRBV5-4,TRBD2,TGTGCCAGCAGCGTGACTAGCGCGACCTACGAGCAGTACTTC,CASSVTSATYEQYF
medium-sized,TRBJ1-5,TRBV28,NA,TGTGCCAGCAGTTTTTCCTCCCTGGGAAGCAATCAGCCCCAGCATTTT,CASSFSSLGSNQPQHF